The 17 T cell receptor beta chains reported below all come from one sample, sequenced in a study of OX40 agonist ivuxolimab in advanced cancers. The repertoire was sequenced with immunoSEQ multiplex PCR; TCRdb's copy has only in-frame clones and lacks some. The sample consists of tens of thousands of clones, over 65% of them appearing once. The specimen was CD4+ or CD8+ T cells sorted from blood, collected in a trial of the OX40 agonist ivuxolimab. Receptors originate from an adult with an advanced solid tumor such as melanoma, head and neck, liver or kidney cancer.

The chain uses TRBV5-6 and TRBJ1-2; 8 nucleotides match TRBD1. CDR3 size: 14 residues. The V gene end was trimmed by 6 bases and the J gene end by 4 bases; junction bases not matched to a gene: 8. Germline CDR1 and CDR2: SGHDT and YYEEEE. CDR3 DNA sequence: TGTGCCAGCACCCACCGGGACAGGATCTATGGCTACACCTTC. This codes for CASTHRDRIYGYTF.

This clone has a single count. The V gene is TRBV5-1, the J gene TRBJ1-1, with unresolved D. CDR1 and CDR2 from the germline V gene are SGHRS and YFSETQ. V was clipped by 0 bases and J by 0 bases, with 3 bases between them. The CDR3 runs 13 residues. DNA for the CDR3: TGCGCCAGCAGCTTGGGAGTGAACACTGAAGCTTTCTTT. Protein: CASSLGVNTEAFF.

This rearrangement joins TRBV5-1 to TRBJ1-1; D not certain. V was pared by 3 bases and J by 4 bases, with 13 bases between. The germline CDR1 and CDR2 sequences are SGHRS and YFSETQ. The CDR3 has 14 amino acids. DNA for the CDR3: TGCGCCAGCAGCTCTACCCCCCGGGCCACTGAAGCTTTCTTT. It encodes CASSSTPRATEAFF.

V usage is TRBV4-3 and J usage is TRBJ1-1; perhaps TRBD1 as D (5 bases). Germline lookup yields CDR1 LGHNA and CDR2 YSLEER. The CDR3 is made up of 18 amino acids. The V and J ends lost 2 bases and 0 bases respectively, with 19 bases between them. The CDR3 DNA sequence: TGCGCCAGCAGCCAATACTACGGCTCACAGGACCTGAACACTGAAGCTTTCTTT. It yields the protein CASSQYYGSQDLNTEAFF.

The V gene is TRBV4-3, the J gene TRBJ1-3; D remains unclear. The CDR3 spans 14 residues. Germline V gene sequence: CDR1 LGHNA, CDR2 YSLEER. V was clipped by 0 bases and J by 1 base, with 4 bases between them. The chain's CDR3 is CASSQDRSGNTIYF. DNA of the CDR3: TGCGCCAGCAGCCAAGACAGGTCTGGAAACACCATATATTTT.

The chain combines TRBV18 with TRBJ2-7; tentatively, D is TRBD1 or TRBD2 (5 bases each). This CDR3 has 18 amino acids. V dropped 3 bases and J dropped 6 bases, with 27 bases sitting between them. The germline CDR1 and CDR2 sequences are KGHSH and LQKENI. The DNA of the CDR3 is TGTGCCAGCTCACCGACTTCTACGACCGGGACCGCTGTGGGCGAGCAGTACTTC. Protein: CASSPTSTTGTAVGEQYF.

This chain connects TRBV9 to TRBJ2-7, with unresolved D. Germline V gives CDR1 SGDLS, CDR2 YYNGEE. The CDR3 covers 12 residues. The V gene lost 4 bases and the J gene lost 7 bases, with 12 bases spanning the gap. The CDR3 sequence: CASSSRFGEQYF. The CDR3 coding sequence is TGTGCCAGCAGCTCGAGGTTCGGGGAGCAGTACTTC.

V gene TRBV5-6 combines with J gene TRBJ2-7; maybe TRBD2 (5 bases). The CDR3 extends over 13 amino acids. V gave up 6 bases and J gave up 5 bases, with 15 bases separating them. Germline CDR1 and CDR2: SGHDT and YYEEEE. This chain's CDR3 is CASTIGERDEQYF. The CDR3 region has the DNA TGTGCCAGCACAATCGGAGAGAGGGACGAGCAGTACTTC.

The chain couples TRBV9 to TRBJ2-7; TRBD2 agrees at 9 bases. From germline, CDR1 is SGDLS and CDR2 YYNGEE. The ends lost 0 bases at V and 3 bases at J; junction bases unmatched: 4. There are 15 residues in the CDR3. CDR3 in DNA: TGTGCCAGCAGCGTAGAGCCTAGCGGGGACTACGAGCAGTACTTC. Residues: CASSVEPSGDYEQYF.

The chain carries TRBV7-9 and TRBJ2-7; weak D call: TRBD1 (6 bases). The CDR3 has 15 residues. V lost 5 bases and J 1 base, leaving 15 bases between the germline ends. CDR1 is SEHNR, CDR2 FQNEAQ, per germline (reference sequence). CDR3 coding DNA: TGTGCCAGCAGCGATCGGACAGTAAATTCCTACGAGCAGTACTTC. Its translation: CASSDRTVNSYEQYF.

This rearrangement joins TRBV2 to TRBJ2-7; 9 nucleotides line up with TRBD1. The CDR3 length is 13 residues. CDR1 is SNHLY and CDR2 is FYNNEI in the germline V gene. CDR3 sequence: CTGAGQGDYEQYF. The CDR3 DNA sequence: TGTACTGGGGCGGGACAGGGCGACTACGAGCAGTACTTC.

J is TRBJ2-3 and V is TRBV4-3; weak D call: TRBD2 (7 bases). The ends were cut back, 4 bases at V and 5 bases at J, with 19 bases in the middle. The CDR3 sequence is 16 residues long. Germline CDR1 and CDR2: LGHNA and YSLEER. The chain's CDR3 is CASSPRWGGQLDTQYF. In DNA, the CDR3 is TGCGCCAGCAGCCCGCGTTGGGGGGGGCAATTAGATACGCAGTATTTT.

The chain couples TRBV10-3 to TRBJ1-5; D unresolved. The germline V gene encodes CDR1 ENHRY and CDR2 SYGVKD. The CDR3 covers 12 residues. Deletions cut 6 bases from V and 11 bases from J, with 14 bases between. CDR3 nucleotide sequence: TGTGCCATCAGCCCAGACTTGGGGTCCCAGCATTTT. Translated: CAISPDLGSQHF.

J is TRBJ1-1 and V is TRBV7-8; TRBD1 aligns across 7 bases. The length of the CDR3 is 16 residues. V lost 4 bases and J lost 4; bases outside the gene matches: 12. The germline V gene has CDR1 SGHVS and CDR2 FQNEAQ. CDR3 region: CASSYRSRGQGTEAFF. CDR3 DNA: TGTGCCAGCAGCTACAGAAGTAGGGGGCAGGGCACTGAAGCTTTCTTT.

Only a few counts were recorded for this clone. Other DNA sequences in this sample translate to the same CDR3. The gene calls are TRBV5-1 and TRBJ2-7, with D uncertain. V was cut by 0 bases and J by 4 bases, with 5 bases left in between. CDR1 is SGHRS and CDR2 is YFSETQ in the germline V gene. The CDR3 length is 12 residues. The CDR3 loop reads CASSLDGYEQYF. DNA for the CDR3: TGCGCCAGCAGCTTGGATGGTTACGAGCAGTACTTC. The whole variable domain, filled in from reference TRBV5-1 and TRBJ2-7, reads KAGVTQTPRYLIKTRGQQVTLSCSPISGHRSVSWYQQTPGQGLQFLFEYFSETQRNKGNFPGRFSGRQFSNSRSEMNVSTLELGDSALYLCASSLDGYEQYFGPGTRLTVT.

There are a few counts of this clone. Written as DNA, the CDR3 is TGTGCCAGCAGTTACAGCGGATACGAGCAGTACTTC. Translated: CASSYSGYEQYF. V and J are TRBV2 and TRBJ2-7, with a tentative D call TRBD2 (5 bases). This CDR3 spans 12 amino acids. V was shortened by 5 bases and J by 4 bases, with 9 bases between the two germline ends. Germline V gene sequence: CDR1 SNHLY, CDR2 FYNNEI.

The V gene is TRBV6-6, the J gene TRBJ2-2; no firm D call. Germline V lookup: CDR1 MNHNY, CDR2 SVGAGI (reference sequence). The CDR3 has 13 amino acids. Between the trimmed V and J ends, which lost 7 bases and 3 bases, there was a span of 9 bases. The CDR3 loop is CASKRQDTGELFF. CDR3 coding DNA: TGTGCCAGCAAAAGGCAGGACACCGGGGAGCTGTTTTTT.